The sequence of this T cell receptor beta chain was determined in a study of T-cell reconstitution after alpha-beta-depleted transplantation in children. It was with unique molecular identifiers that the TCRbeta library was prepared. TCRdb reprocessed the PCR reads with MiXCR, giving one entry per CDR3 protein. Of some 550,000 distinct CDR3 sequences listed, approximately 20% are singletons. Germline loops: CDR1 SGHDN, CDR2 FVKESK. The J segment lost 7 bases and the V segment lost 4 bases, leaving 5 bases of the junction unmatched. CDR3 length: 14 residues. The receptor was isolated from a human donor who donated a stem cell graft to a child with acute lymphoblastic leukemia. The chain uses TRBV14 and TRBJ2-2; 8 nucleotides agree with TRBD1. The sample in question was PBMCs from the stem cell graft donor, obtained from the stem cell graft. CDR3 bases: TGTGCCAGCAGCCCCGGACAGGGAGGCGGGGAGCTGTTTTTT. It is translated as CASSPGQGGGELFF.